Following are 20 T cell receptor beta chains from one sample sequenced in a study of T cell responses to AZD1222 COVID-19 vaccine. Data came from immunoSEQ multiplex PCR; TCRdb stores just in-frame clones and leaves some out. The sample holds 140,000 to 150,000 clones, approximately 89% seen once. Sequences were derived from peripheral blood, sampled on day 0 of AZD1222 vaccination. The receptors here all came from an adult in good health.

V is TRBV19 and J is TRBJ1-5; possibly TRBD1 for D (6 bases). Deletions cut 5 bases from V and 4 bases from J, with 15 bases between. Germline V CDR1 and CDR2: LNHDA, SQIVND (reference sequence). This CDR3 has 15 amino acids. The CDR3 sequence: CASSVRGGANQPQHF. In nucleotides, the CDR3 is TGTGCCAGTAGTGTCCGGGGGGGCGCGAATCAGCCCCAGCATTTT.

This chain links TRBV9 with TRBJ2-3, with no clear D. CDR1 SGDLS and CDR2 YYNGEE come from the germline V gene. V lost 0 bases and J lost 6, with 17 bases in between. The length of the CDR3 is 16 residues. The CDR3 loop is CASSVASGTIADTQYF. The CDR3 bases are TGTGCCAGCAGCGTAGCTTCGGGCACCATCGCGGATACGCAGTATTTT.

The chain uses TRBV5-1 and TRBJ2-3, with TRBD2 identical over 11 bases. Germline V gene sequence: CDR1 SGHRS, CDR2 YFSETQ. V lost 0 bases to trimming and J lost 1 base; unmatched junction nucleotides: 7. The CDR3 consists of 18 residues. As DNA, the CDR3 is TGCGCCAGCAGCTTGGCCTTTACTAGCGGGGGCCGCACAGATACGCAGTATTTT. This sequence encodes CASSLAFTSGGRTDTQYF.

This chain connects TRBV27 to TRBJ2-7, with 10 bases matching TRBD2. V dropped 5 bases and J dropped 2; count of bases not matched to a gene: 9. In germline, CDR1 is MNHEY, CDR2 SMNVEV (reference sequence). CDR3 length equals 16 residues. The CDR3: CASSLQLAGRPYEQYF. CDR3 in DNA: TGTGCCAGCAGTCTCCAACTAGCGGGGCGCCCCTACGAGCAGTACTTC.

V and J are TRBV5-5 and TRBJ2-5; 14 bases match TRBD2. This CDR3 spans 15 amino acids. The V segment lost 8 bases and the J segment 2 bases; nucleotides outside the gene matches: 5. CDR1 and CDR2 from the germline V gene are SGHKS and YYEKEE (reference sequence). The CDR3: CASGLAGGLQETQYF. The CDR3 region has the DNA TGTGCCAGTGGACTAGCGGGGGGCCTACAAGAGACCCAGTACTTC.

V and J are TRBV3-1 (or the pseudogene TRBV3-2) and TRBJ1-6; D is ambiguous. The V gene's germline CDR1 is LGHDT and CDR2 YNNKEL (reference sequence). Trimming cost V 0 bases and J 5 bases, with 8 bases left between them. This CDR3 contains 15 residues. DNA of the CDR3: TGTGCCAGCAGCCAAGACCCGGGTAATAATTCACCCCTCCACTTT. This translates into CASSQDPGNNSPLHF.

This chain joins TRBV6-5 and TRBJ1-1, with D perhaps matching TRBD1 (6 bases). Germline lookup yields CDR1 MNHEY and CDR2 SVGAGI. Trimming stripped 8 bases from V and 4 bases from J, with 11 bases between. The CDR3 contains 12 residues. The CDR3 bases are TGTGCCAGCCAACAGGGCATCACTGAAGCTTTCTTT. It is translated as CASQQGITEAFF.

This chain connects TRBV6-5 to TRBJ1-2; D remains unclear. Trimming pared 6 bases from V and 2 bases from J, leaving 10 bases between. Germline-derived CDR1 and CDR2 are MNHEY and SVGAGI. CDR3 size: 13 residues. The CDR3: CASSIQENYGYTF. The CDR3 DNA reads TGTGCCAGCAGCATTCAAGAGAACTATGGCTACACCTTC.

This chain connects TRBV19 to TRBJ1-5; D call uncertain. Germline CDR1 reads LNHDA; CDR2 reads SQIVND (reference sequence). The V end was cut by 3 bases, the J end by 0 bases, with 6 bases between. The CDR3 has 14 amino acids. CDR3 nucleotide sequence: TGTGCCAGTAGTATGACTCATAGCAATCAGCCCCAGCATTTT. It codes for CASSMTHSNQPQHF.

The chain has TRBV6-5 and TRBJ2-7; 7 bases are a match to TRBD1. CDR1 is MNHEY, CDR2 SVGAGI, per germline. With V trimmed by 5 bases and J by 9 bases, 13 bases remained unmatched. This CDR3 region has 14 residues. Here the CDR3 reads CASSLGRGPARQYF. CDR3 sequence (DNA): TGTGCCAGCAGTCTTGGTAGGGGGCCGGCGAGGCAGTACTTC.

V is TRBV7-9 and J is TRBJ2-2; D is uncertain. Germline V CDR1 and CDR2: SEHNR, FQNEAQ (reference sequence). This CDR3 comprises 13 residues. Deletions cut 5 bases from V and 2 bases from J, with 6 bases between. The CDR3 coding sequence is TGTGCCAGCAGCCGAAGCAACACCGGGGAGCTGTTTTTT. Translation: CASSRSNTGELFF.

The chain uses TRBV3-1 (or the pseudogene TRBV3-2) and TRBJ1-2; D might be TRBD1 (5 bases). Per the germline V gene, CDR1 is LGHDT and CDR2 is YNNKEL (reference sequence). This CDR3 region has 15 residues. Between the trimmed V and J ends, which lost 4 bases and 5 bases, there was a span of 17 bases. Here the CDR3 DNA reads TGTGCCAGCAGCCTCACCCGGGGGACTATTTATGGCTACACCTTC. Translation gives CASSLTRGTIYGYTF.

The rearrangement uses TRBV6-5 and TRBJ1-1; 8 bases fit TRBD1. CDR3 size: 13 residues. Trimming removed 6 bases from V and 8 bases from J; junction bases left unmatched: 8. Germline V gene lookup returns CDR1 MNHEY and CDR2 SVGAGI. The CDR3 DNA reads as TGTGCCAGCAGCCCAGGGGACAGGCAGGAAGCTTTCTTT. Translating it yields CASSPGDRQEAFF.

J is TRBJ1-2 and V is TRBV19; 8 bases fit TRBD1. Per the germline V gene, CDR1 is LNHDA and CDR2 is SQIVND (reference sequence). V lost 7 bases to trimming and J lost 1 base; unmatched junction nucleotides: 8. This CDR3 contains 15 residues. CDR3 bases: TGTGCCAGTACCGGGACAGGCAATGTTAACTATGGCTACACCTTC. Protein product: CASTGTGNVNYGYTF.

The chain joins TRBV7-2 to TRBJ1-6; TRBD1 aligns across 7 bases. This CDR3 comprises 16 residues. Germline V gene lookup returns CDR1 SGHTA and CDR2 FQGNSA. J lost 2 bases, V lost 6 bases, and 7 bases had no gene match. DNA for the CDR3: TGTGCCAGCAGACCTGACAGGGAGACCTATAATTCACCCCTCCACTTT. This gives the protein CASRPDRETYNSPLHF.

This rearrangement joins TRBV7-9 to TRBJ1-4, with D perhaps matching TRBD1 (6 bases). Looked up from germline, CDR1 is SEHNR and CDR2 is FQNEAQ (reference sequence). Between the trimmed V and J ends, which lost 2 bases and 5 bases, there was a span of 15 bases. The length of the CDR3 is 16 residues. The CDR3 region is CASSLIANRENEKLFF. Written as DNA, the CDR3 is TGTGCCAGCAGCTTAATTGCGAACAGGGAGAATGAAAAACTGTTTTTT.

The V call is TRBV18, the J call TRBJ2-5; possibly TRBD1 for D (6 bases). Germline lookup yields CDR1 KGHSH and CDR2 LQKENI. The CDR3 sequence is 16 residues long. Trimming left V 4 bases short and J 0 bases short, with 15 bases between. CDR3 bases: TGTGCCAGCTCACAATCAGGGGATATGTACCAAGAGACCCAGTACTTC. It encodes CASSQSGDMYQETQYF.

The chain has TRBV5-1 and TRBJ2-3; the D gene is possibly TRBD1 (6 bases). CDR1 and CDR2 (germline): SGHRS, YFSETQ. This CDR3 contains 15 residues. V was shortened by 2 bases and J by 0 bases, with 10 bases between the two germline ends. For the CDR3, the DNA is TGCGCCAGCAGCTTCACGACAGGAAGCACAGATACGCAGTATTTT. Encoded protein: CASSFTTGSTDTQYF.

CDR3 loop: CASSFGQGSLSSYEQYF. CDR3 coding DNA: TGTGCCAGCAGCTTTGGGCAGGGGAGTCTGAGCTCCTACGAGCAGTACTTC. This rearrangement joins TRBV11-2 to TRBJ2-7, with D perhaps TRBD1 (6 bases). The germline CDR1 and CDR2 sequences are SGHAT and FQNNGV. V was cut by 3 bases and J by 0 bases, with 18 bases left in between. The CDR3 contains 17 residues.

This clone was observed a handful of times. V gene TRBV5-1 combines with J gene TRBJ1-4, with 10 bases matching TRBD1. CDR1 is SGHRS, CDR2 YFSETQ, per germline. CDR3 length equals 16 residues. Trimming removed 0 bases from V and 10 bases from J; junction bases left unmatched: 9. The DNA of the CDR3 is TGCGCCAGCAGCTTGGTTGGGACAGGGGCCCAGCCAAAACTGTTTTTT. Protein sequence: CASSLVGTGAQPKLFF.